This TCR beta chain originates from a study of blood T cell repertoires in COVID-19. For the study at large: Specimens from acute and convalescent COVID-19 originated in the United States, Italy and Spain.

Assay: immunoSEQ multiplex PCR; the TCRdb copy retains only in-frame clones and omits some. The table shows about 100,000 clones, with about 86% occurring only once. The V end lost 5 bases, the J end lost 8 bases, and 13 bases lay between the germline ends. Germline-derived CDR1 and CDR2 are LNHDA and SQIVND (reference sequence). CDR3 size: 13 residues. The chain employs TRBV19 and TRBJ2-1; possible D gene TRBD2, 6 bases. The sequencing sample was made of PBMCs or T cells enriched from blood (not recorded which). This clonotype was obtained from a woman between 45 and 60 years old who had recovered from COVID-19. CDR3 sequence: CASSWRGRDEQFF. The CDR3 DNA reads TGTGCCAGTAGTTGGAGGGGCAGGGATGAGCAGTTCTTC.